This TCR beta chain was sequenced in a study of control samples from healthy donors and cancer patients. Profiling relied on immunoSEQ multiplex PCR, and the TCRdb table lists in-frame clones only, not all of them. The sample yields over 100,000 clones, just over 90% seen once. The CDR3 runs 15 residues. V shed 5 bases and J shed 4 bases, with 13 bases lying between them. The V gene's germline CDR1 is KGHDR and CDR2 SFDVKD. This chain links TRBV24-1 with TRBJ2-2; TRBD1 might be the D (6 bases). The clonotype originates from a woman aged 18-29 years in good health. Material: blood. CDR3 protein: CATSGAGAGTGELFF. Written as DNA, the CDR3 is TGTGCCACCAGTGGCGCAGGGGCCGGCACCGGGGAGCTGTTTTTT.